This T cell receptor (beta chain) was recovered during a study of OX40 agonist ivuxolimab in advanced cancers. Data came from immunoSEQ multiplex PCR; TCRdb stores just in-frame clones and leaves some out. This sample has 80,000 to 100,000 clones; roughly 91% occur once, and the top ten carry around 1.5%. Deletions cut 1 base from V and 2 bases from J, with 8 bases between. CDR3 length: 14 amino acids. Germline V CDR1 and CDR2: SEHNR, FQNEAQ (reference sequence). The chain uses TRBV7-9 and TRBJ1-1; possibly TRBD1 for D (5 bases). The TCR was taken from an adult with an advanced solid tumor such as melanoma, head and neck, liver or kidney cancer. The sample here was CD4+ or CD8+ T cells sorted from blood, taken in a trial of the OX40 agonist ivuxolimab. This chain's CDR3 is CASSLVGGNTEAFF. In DNA form, the CDR3 reads TGTGCCAGCAGCTTAGTCGGGGGAAACACTGAAGCTTTCTTT.